This is a list of T cell receptor beta chains from one sample in a study of T cells in Graves' hyperthyroidism and ophthalmopathy. One entry per CDR3 protein, called by TCRdb with MiXCR from the multiplex PCR reads. The data hold about 550,000 distinct CDR3 sequences, with roughly 20% observed a single time. The sequencing input was blood. These receptors originate from a man between 18 and 35 years old with Graves' hyperthyroidism. Each CDR3 is given with its conserved first and last residue. The D gene is left open where the match is weak. Expanded clones are given a class, and other clones once, few, many or no size at all.

>TRBV9|TRBJ2-2|NA|many
CASSVDLTRELFF
TGTGCCAGCAGCGTAGACCTGACCAGGGAGCTGTTTTTT
>TRBV6-1|TRBJ2-7|TRBD2|once
CASSEWRGGLYEQYF
TGTGCCAGCAGTGAATGGCGGGGGGGCCTTTACGAGCAGTACTTC
>TRBV6-1|TRBJ1-5|TRBD1|many
CASKSGGYNQPQHF
TGTGCCAGCAAGTCAGGGGGCTACAATCAGCCCCAGCATTTT
>TRBV28|TRBJ2-7|NA|many
CASSIVSRQLSSYEQYF
TGTGCCAGCAGTATTGTCTCCCGACAGTTGAGCTCCTACGAGCAGTACTTC
>TRBV5-1|TRBJ2-7|TRBD1|many
CASSRGQEGYEQYF
TGCGCCAGCAGCAGGGGACAGGAAGGTTACGAGCAGTACTTC
>TRBV29-1|TRBJ2-7|TRBD1|many
CSVESRGQYEQYF
TGCAGCGTTGAGTCCAGGGGGCAGTACGAGCAGTACTTC
>TRBV6-2/TRBV6-3|TRBJ2-7|TRBD1|few
CASSLGQAISYEQYF
TGTGCCAGCAGTTTAGGACAGGCAATCTCCTACGAGCAGTACTTC
>TRBV20-1|TRBJ2-2|NA|NA
CSARDPETHYTGELFF
TGCAGTGCTAGAGACCCCGAGACACATTACACCGGGGAGCTGTTTTTT
>TRBV6-5|TRBJ1-5|NA|many
CATAAESNQPQHF
TGTGCCACAGCGGCAGAAAGCAATCAGCCCCAGCATTTT
>TRBV30|TRBJ1-3|NA|NA
CAWTGASGNTIYF
TGTGCCTGGACAGGAGCTTCTGGAAACACCATATATTTT
>TRBV6-5|TRBJ1-2|TRBD1|many
CASSYPRGRFPNYGYTF
TGTGCCAGCAGTTACCCCAGGGGGCGATTTCCTAACTATGGCTACACCTTC
>TRBV12-3/TRBV12-4|TRBJ2-5|NA|many
CASSLGWKETQYF
TGTGCCAGCAGTTTAGGATGGAAAGAGACCCAGTACTTC
>TRBV4-1|TRBJ1-5|NA|NA
CASSQGFTGVYSNQPQHF
TGCGCCAGCAGCCAAGGTTTCACAGGAGTCTATAGCAATCAGCCCCAGCATTTT
>TRBV6-1|TRBJ1-2|NA|many
CASSEREIYGYTF
TGTGCCAGCAGTGAACGGGAAATCTATGGCTACACCTTC
>TRBV14|TRBJ2-2|TRBD2|NA
CASSPWTSLIGELFF
TGTGCCAGCAGCCCATGGACTAGCCTGATCGGGGAGCTGTTTTTT
>TRBV20-1|TRBJ2-7|NA|many
CSATRDLIHEQYF
TGCAGTGCCACCAGGGACCTGATCCACGAGCAGTACTTC
>TRBV12-5|TRBJ1-1|NA|once
CASEDYMEGNTEAFF
TGTGCTAGTGAGGACTACATGGAGGGGAACACTGAAGCTTTCTTT
>TRBV6-1|TRBJ2-5|TRBD2|NA
CATQGLAGSQETQYF
TGTGCCACCCAGGGACTAGCGGGCTCCCAAGAGACCCAGTACTTC
>TRBV12-3/TRBV12-4|TRBJ2-5|NA|many
CASSDAGGQETQYF
TGTGCCAGCAGTGACGCAGGGGGGCAAGAGACCCAGTACTTC
>TRBV27|TRBJ1-5|NA|few
CASSSTLNQPQHF
TGTGCCAGCAGTTCAACGTTGAATCAGCCCCAGCATTTT
>TRBV13|TRBJ2-7|TRBD2|few
CASSPRRGGLDEQYF
TGTGCCAGCAGCCCCCGACGGGGGGGCCTCGACGAGCAGTACTTC
>TRBV20-1|TRBJ1-2|NA|NA
CSAQGGYGYTF
TGCAGTGCCCAGGGCGGTTATGGCTACACCTTC
>TRBV12-5|TRBJ1-1|NA|many
CASGLVIPMNTEAFF
TGTGCTAGTGGTTTGGTAATACCTATGAACACTGAAGCTTTCTTT
>TRBV7-9|TRBJ1-2|NA|many
CASSPAPPNYGYTF
TGTGCCAGCAGCCCAGCTCCGCCTAACTATGGCTACACCTTC
>TRBV28|TRBJ1-1|TRBD1|NA
CASNKIRGIMNTEAFF
TGTGCCAGCAACAAAATCAGGGGGATTATGAACACTGAAGCTTTCTTT
>TRBV5-8|TRBJ2-5|TRBD2|few
CASSHSGAETQYF
TGTGCCAGCAGCCACAGCGGGGCGGAGACCCAGTACTTC
>TRBV12-3/TRBV12-4|TRBJ1-1|NA|few
CASSPNSAGNTEAFF
TGTGCCAGCAGTCCCAACTCGGCAGGCAACACTGAAGCTTTCTTT
>TRBV29-1|TRBJ1-1|NA|many
CSGEGVQAEAFF
TGCAGCGGAGAGGGTGTCCAAGCTGAAGCTTTCTTT
>TRBV2|TRBJ1-1|NA|many
CASSETTGLRRDTEAFF
TGTGCCAGCAGTGAAACTACAGGGCTTCGTAGGGACACTGAAGCTTTCTTT
>TRBV10-3|TRBJ2-2|NA|many
CATRIIEGSTGELFF
TGTGCCACTAGGATAATAGAAGGGAGCACCGGGGAGCTGTTTTTT
>TRBV2|TRBJ1-3|NA|many
CASSTTGIGNTIYF
TGTGCCAGCAGTACCACAGGAATTGGAAACACCATATATTTT
>TRBV6-1|TRBJ2-1|NA|few
CASSEALGSNEQFF
TGTGCCAGCAGTGAAGCGCTCGGCAGCAATGAGCAGTTCTTC
>TRBV6-1|TRBJ1-1|TRBD1|many
CASSTTGGITPAFF
TGTGCCAGCAGCACCACAGGGGGGATCACCCCCGCTTTCTTT
>TRBV6-1|TRBJ2-5|NA|few
CASNFPPETQYF
TGTGCCAGCAATTTTCCCCCTGAGACCCAGTACTTC
>TRBV24-1|TRBJ1-5|TRBD1|many
CATSSSGQPAPQHF
TGTGCCACCAGTTCGTCGGGACAGCCGGCGCCCCAGCATTTT
>TRBV27|TRBJ1-2|NA|many
CASSFGGFISYTF
TGTGCCAGCAGTTTTGGGGGATTTATTAGCTACACCTTC
>TRBV4-1|TRBJ2-6|NA|many
CASSQGRQTGGANVLTF
TGCGCCAGCAGCCAAGGGAGACAGACGGGTGGGGCCAACGTCCTGACTTTC
>TRBV20-1|TRBJ2-5|NA|many
CSAREAGPRGGETQYF
TGCAGTGCTAGAGAAGCCGGACCCCGAGGAGGGGAGACCCAGTACTTC
>TRBV4-1|TRBJ2-7|TRBD1|many
CASSQEGTAKGEQYF
TGCGCCAGCAGCCAAGAAGGGACAGCCAAGGGAGAGCAGTACTTC
>TRBV18|TRBJ2-5|NA|NA
CASSPPGLYGLETQYF
TGTGCCAGCTCACCACCGGGACTTTACGGGTTAGAGACCCAGTACTTC
>TRBV20-1|TRBJ1-2|NA|few
CSARGTSGGYTF
TGCAGTGCTAGGGGGACTTCAGGCGGCTACACCTTC
>TRBV6-2/TRBV6-3|TRBJ2-5|NA|many
CASSANDKFQETQYF
TGTGCCAGCAGTGCCAACGACAAATTCCAAGAGACCCAGTACTTC
>TRBV15|TRBJ1-2|TRBD1|many
CATRQSGGQGADRPTNYGYTF
TGTGCCACCAGGCAAAGTGGGGGACAGGGGGCGGATCGGCCTACTAACTATGGCTACACCTTC
>TRBV6-2/TRBV6-3|TRBJ2-7|TRBD2|few
CASNPRGGTYEQYF
TGTGCCAGCAACCCGCGGGGGGGAACCTACGAGCAGTACTTC